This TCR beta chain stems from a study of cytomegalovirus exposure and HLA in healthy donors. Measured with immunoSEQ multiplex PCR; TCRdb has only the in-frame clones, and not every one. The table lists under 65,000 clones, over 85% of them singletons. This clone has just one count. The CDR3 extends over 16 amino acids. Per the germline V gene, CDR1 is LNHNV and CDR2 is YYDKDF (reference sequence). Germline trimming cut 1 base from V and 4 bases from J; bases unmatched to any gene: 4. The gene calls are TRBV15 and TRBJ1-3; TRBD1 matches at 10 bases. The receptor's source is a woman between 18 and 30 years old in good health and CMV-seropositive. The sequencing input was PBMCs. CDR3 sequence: CATSRGQGATGNTIYF. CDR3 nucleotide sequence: TGTGCCACCAGCAGAGGACAGGGGGCGACCGGAAACACCATATATTTT. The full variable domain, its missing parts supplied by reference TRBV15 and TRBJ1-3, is DAMVIQNPRYQVTQFGKPVTLSCSQTLNHNVMYWYQQKSSQAPKLLFHYYDKDFNNEADTPDNFQSRRPNTSFCFLDIRSPGLGDTAMYLCATSRGQGATGNTIYFGEGSWLTVV.